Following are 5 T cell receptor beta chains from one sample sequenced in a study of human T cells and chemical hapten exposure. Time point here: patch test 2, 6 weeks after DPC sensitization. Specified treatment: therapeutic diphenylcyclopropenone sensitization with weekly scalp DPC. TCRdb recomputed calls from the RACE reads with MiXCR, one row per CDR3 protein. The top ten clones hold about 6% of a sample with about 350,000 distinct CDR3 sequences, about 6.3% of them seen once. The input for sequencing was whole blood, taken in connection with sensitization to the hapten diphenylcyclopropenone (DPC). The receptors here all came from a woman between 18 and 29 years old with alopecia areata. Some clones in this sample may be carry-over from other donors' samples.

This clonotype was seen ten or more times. The CDR3 DNA reads as TGCAGCGTTGTGTTGGTACCTGGGGATACGCAGTATTTT. Translation: CSVVLVPGDTQYF. V gene TRBV29-1 combines with J gene TRBJ2-3; D call uncertain. CDR3 length: 13 residues. Germline V gene data show CDR1 as SQVTM and CDR2 as ANQGSEA. Trimming shortened V by 4 bases and J by 6 bases, and 14 bases separated the two germline ends.

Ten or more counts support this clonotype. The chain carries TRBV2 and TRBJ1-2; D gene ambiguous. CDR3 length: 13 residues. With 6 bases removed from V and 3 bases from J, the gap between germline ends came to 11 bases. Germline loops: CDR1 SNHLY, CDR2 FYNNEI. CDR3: CASRVGSDYGYTF. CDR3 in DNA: TGTGCCAGCAGGGTGGGGAGTGACTATGGCTACACCTTC.

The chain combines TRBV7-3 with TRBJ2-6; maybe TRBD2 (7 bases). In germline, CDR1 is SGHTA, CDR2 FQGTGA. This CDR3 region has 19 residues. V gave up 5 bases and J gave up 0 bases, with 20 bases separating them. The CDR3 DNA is TGTGCCAGCAGCCCCCACGGGGGGCTCTTATTCTCTGGGGCCAACGTCCTGACTTTC. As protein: CASSPHGGLLFSGANVLTF.

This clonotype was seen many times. The CDR3 DNA follows: TGTGCCAGCAGTTTAAACCGATATAATTCACCCCTCCACTTT. This encodes CASSLNRYNSPLHF. The chain has TRBV12-3 or TRBV12-4 and TRBJ1-6; unclear D gene. V was shortened by 2 bases and J by 4 bases, with 6 bases between the two germline ends. The CDR3 contains 14 residues.

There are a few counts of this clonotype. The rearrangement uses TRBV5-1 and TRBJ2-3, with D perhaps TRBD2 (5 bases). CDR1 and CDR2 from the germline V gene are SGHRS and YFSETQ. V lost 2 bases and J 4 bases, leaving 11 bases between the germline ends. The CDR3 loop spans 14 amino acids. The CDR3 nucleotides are TGCGCCAGCAGCTTTCTCGAGGGTTCAGATACGCAGTATTTT. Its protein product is CASSFLEGSDTQYF.